These 2 T cell receptor beta chains originate from one sample sequenced in a study of blood T cell repertoires in COVID-19. TCRdb's copy holds only in-frame clones and misses some; the assay was immunoSEQ multiplex PCR. The top ten hold under 0.75% of the sample, which has approximately 480,000 clones, roughly nine tenths seen once. The sequencing input was PBMCs or T cells enriched from blood (not recorded which). These receptors all stem from a young woman who had recovered from COVID-19.

This clone was detected once. The chain uses TRBV12-3 or TRBV12-4 and TRBJ1-5; unclear D gene. The CDR3 length is 13 residues. Trimming removed 3 bases from V and 5 bases from J, with 8 bases in between. The CDR3 is CASSFVGDQPQHF. CDR3 DNA sequence: TGTGCCAGCAGTTTTGTCGGGGATCAGCCCCAGCATTTT.

The chain is built from TRBV19 and TRBJ2-5, with D maybe TRBD1 (6 bases). Germline-derived CDR1 and CDR2 are LNHDA and SQIVND (reference sequence). V was trimmed by 5 bases and J by 3 bases, leaving 16 bases between them. The CDR3 spans 15 residues. The CDR3 sequence: CASSPERTAEETQYF. The CDR3, as DNA: TGTGCCAGTAGTCCCGAAAGGACAGCAGAAGAGACCCAGTACTTC.